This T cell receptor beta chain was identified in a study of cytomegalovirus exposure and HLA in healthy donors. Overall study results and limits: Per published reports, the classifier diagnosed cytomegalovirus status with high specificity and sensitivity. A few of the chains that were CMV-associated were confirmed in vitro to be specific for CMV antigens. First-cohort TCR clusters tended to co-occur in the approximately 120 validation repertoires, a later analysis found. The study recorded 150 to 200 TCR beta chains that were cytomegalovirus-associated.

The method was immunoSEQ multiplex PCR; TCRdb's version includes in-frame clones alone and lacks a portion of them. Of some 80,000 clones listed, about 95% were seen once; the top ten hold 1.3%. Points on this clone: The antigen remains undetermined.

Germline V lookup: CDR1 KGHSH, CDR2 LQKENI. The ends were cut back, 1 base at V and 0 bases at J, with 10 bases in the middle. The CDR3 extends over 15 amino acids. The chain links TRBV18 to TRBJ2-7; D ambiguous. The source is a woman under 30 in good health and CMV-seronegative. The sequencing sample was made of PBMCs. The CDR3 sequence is CASSPQASSSYEQYF. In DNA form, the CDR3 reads TGTGCCAGCTCACCACAAGCGAGTAGCTCCTACGAGCAGTACTTC.